The 17 T cell receptor beta chains presented below share a single source sample, sequenced in a study of CD8 T cells in ankylosing spondylitis. MiXCR, applied by TCRdb to the 5' RACE reads, yields one record per CDR3 protein. The profile shows 250,000 to 350,000 distinct CDR3 sequences, under 25% of them singletons. Sequencing was carried out using blood, either unsorted or a sorted T cell fraction (not recorded which). The receptors shown here come from a female donor with ankylosing spondylitis or in good health (not recorded which).

This clonotype has at least ten counts. The V gene is TRBV28, the J gene TRBJ2-5, with a possible D match to TRBD2 (6 bases). The CDR3 covers 14 residues. V was cut by 6 bases and J by 5 bases, with 16 bases left in between. CDR1 MDHEN and CDR2 SYDVKM come from the germline V gene. The DNA for the CDR3 is TGTGCCAGCAGCGTAACGGGGGTTTGGGAGACCCAGTACTTC. It encodes CASSVTGVWETQYF.

This chain uses TRBV11-2 with TRBJ2-3; unclear D gene. CDR3 length: 15 residues. Germline lookup yields CDR1 SGHAT and CDR2 FQNNGV. Deletions cut 5 bases from V and 2 bases from J, with 14 bases between. The CDR3 bases are TGTGCCAGCAGCCCCGAGGTGGCGGACACAGATACGCAGTATTTT. It codes for CASSPEVADTDTQYF.

This chain joins TRBV11-3 and TRBJ2-2, with 7 bases aligning to TRBD2. J lost 0 bases, V lost 1 base, and 2 bases had no gene match. The CDR3 runs to 16 residues. Germline V gene data show CDR1 as SGHNT and CDR2 as YENEEA. CDR3: CASSLGSGSNTGELFF. In nucleotides, the CDR3 is TGTGCCAGCAGCTTAGGTAGCGGGTCGAACACCGGGGAGCTGTTTTTT.

The V gene is TRBV5-1, the J gene TRBJ2-7, with 9 positions matching TRBD1. The J segment lost 3 bases and the V segment lost 0 bases, leaving 4 bases of the junction unmatched. This CDR3 region has 15 residues. Germline loops: CDR1 SGHRS, CDR2 YFSETQ. CDR3 bases: TGCGCCAGCAGCTTGGGAGGACAGGGGTACTACGAGCAGTACTTC. Translated, it gives CASSLGGQGYYEQYF.

In its sample, this clonotype was seen many times. The V and J genes are TRBV7-2 and TRBJ1-2; D is possibly TRBD1 (6 bases). The CDR3 totals 15 residues. V was trimmed by 5 bases and J by 4 bases, leaving 17 bases between them. Germline V gene sequence: CDR1 SGHTA, CDR2 FQGNSA. CDR3 in DNA: TGTGCCAGCAGCCCTGCGCAGGGAGGGGGCTATGGCTACACCTTC. It encodes CASSPAQGGGYGYTF.

The gene calls are TRBV21-1 and TRBJ2-5; the D call in the table, TRBD1, was not verified against the DNA. TRBV21-1 is a listed pseudogene. The CDR3 consists of 13 residues. CDR3 nucleotides: TGTGCCAGCACCCCCGGGGGAGAAGAGACCCAGTACTTC. As protein: CASTPGGEETQYF.

The chain recombines TRBV20-1 with TRBJ2-3; no clear D. This CDR3 comprises 14 residues. Germline loops: CDR1 DFQATT, CDR2 SNEGSKA (reference sequence). V lost 2 bases and J 6 bases, leaving 15 bases between the germline ends. CDR3 in amino acids: CSARLASHTDTQYF. The DNA of the CDR3 is TGCAGTGCTAGATTGGCATCACACACGGATACGCAGTATTTT.

This clonotype was seen many times. The CDR3 nucleotides read TGCAGTGCAACCGGGACAGGGGGAGCGGGAAACTACGAGCAGTACTTC. Its translation is CSATGTGGAGNYEQYF. The chain employs TRBV20-1 and TRBJ2-7, with 11 bases matching TRBD1. The germline V gene encodes CDR1 DFQATT and CDR2 SNEGSKA (reference sequence). This CDR3 is 16 amino acids long. Germline trimming cut 6 bases from V and 3 bases from J; bases unmatched to any gene: 13.

This clonotype was recorded a few times. The V gene is TRBV12-3 or TRBV12-4, the J gene TRBJ2-3; possibly TRBD2 for D (6 bases). This CDR3 contains 14 residues. Trimming took 7 bases from V and 0 from J, leaving 11 bases between them. The CDR3 bases are TGTGCCAGCAAGGCGGGAATTAGCACAGATACGCAGTATTTT. As protein: CASKAGISTDTQYF.

This clonotype was seen a handful of times. This rearrangement joins TRBV27 to TRBJ1-2; a weak D match, TRBD1 (6 bases). The CDR3 totals 16 residues. Looked up from germline, CDR1 is MNHEY and CDR2 is SMNVEV (reference sequence). Between the trimmed V and J ends, which lost 0 bases and 8 bases, there was a span of 19 bases. For the CDR3, the DNA is TGTGCCAGCAGTTTATCCTTTGAAAGGGGGGGGCAGGGCTACACCTTC. Residues: CASSLSFERGGQGYTF.

This clonotype turned up a few times. CDR3 sequence (DNA): TGTGCCAGCGAACCCCGTTTAGGAGGGACCCAGTACTTC. This encodes CASEPRLGGTQYF. The chain is built from TRBV12-3 or TRBV12-4 and TRBJ2-5; maybe TRBD2 (5 bases). The length of the CDR3 is 13 residues. Trimming took 8 bases from V and 7 from J, leaving 17 bases between them.

The chain combines TRBV7-2 with TRBJ2-7; 13 positions agree with TRBD2. In germline, CDR1 is SGHTA, CDR2 FQGNSA. The ends lost 5 bases at V and 5 bases at J; junction bases unmatched: 9. The CDR3 runs to 16 residues. DNA of the CDR3: TGTGCCAGCAGCGCCGAACTAGCGGGAGGGCCTGACGAGCAGTACTTC. Protein sequence: CASSAELAGGPDEQYF. The full variable domain, rest sourced from reference TRBV7-2 and TRBJ2-7, is GAGVSQSPSNKVTEKGKDVELRCDPISGHTALYWYRQSLGQGLEFLIYFQGNSAPDKSGLPSDRFSAERTGGSVSTLTIQRTQQEDSAVYLCASSAELAGGPDEQYFGPGTRLTVT.

The chain uses TRBV20-1 and TRBJ2-4, with unresolved D. Germline V gene sequence: CDR1 DFQATT, CDR2 SNEGSKA (reference sequence). V was trimmed by 4 bases and J by 6 bases, leaving 10 bases between them. This CDR3 comprises 12 residues. The CDR3 here is CSATRTLNIQYF. DNA for the CDR3: TGCAGTGCTACCCGGACCTTAAACATTCAGTACTTC.

The rearrangement joins TRBV3-1 to TRBJ2-3; TRBD2 might be the D (6 bases). Germline V gene data show CDR1 as LGHDT and CDR2 as YNNKEL (reference sequence). V lost 2 bases to trimming and J lost 2 bases, with 11 bases between them. There are 15 residues in the CDR3. CDR3 in amino acids: CASSQPGLATDTQYF. The CDR3 nucleotides read TGTGCCAGCAGCCAACCGGGACTGGCCACAGATACGCAGTATTTT.

There are a few counts of this clonotype. The J gene is TRBJ2-5, the V gene TRBV29-1; D gene unclear. The length of the CDR3 is 13 residues. Germline-derived CDR1 and CDR2 are SQVTM and ANQGSEA. Trimming shortened V by 7 bases and J by 5 bases, and 17 bases separated the two germline ends. CDR3 bases: TGCAGCGCAACTCCCCTAGGGATCGAGACCCAGTACTTC. This codes for CSATPLGIETQYF.

The chain combines TRBV7-9 with TRBJ2-6; TRBD2 agrees at 12 bases. The CDR3 covers 17 residues. CDR1 SEHNR and CDR2 FQNEAQ come from the germline V gene (reference sequence). V lost 2 bases and J lost 2; bases outside the gene matches: 1. This CDR3 reads CASSLTSGRPGANVLTF. In DNA form, the CDR3 reads TGTGCCAGCAGCTTAACTAGCGGGAGGCCTGGGGCCAACGTCCTGACTTTC.

The rearrangement uses TRBV14 and TRBJ1-2; no firm D call. The CDR3 contains 13 residues. Trimming shortened V by 1 base and J by 4 bases, and 7 bases separated the two germline ends. The germline gives CDR1 SGHDN, CDR2 FVKESK. For the CDR3, the DNA is TGTGCCAGCAGCCAAGGGAGGAGCTATGGCTACACCTTC. Translation gives CASSQGRSYGYTF.